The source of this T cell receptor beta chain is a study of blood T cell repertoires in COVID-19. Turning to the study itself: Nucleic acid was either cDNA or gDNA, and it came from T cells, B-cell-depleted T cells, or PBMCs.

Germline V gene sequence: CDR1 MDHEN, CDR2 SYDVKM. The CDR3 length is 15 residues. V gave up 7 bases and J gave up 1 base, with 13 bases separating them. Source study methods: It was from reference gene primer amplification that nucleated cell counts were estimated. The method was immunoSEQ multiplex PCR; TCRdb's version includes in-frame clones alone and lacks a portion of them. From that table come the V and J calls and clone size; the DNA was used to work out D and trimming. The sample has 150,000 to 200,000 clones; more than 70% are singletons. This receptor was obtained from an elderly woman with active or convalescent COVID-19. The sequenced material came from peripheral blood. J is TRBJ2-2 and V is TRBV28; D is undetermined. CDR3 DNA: TGTGCCAGCACCCTAAAACCGCTGAACACCGGGGAGCTGTTTTTT. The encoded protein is CASTLKPLNTGELFF. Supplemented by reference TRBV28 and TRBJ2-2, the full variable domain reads DVKVTQSSRYLVKRTGEKVFLECVQDMDHENMFWYRQDPGLGLRLIYFSYDVKMKEKGDIPEGYSVSREKKERFSLILESASTNQTSMYLCASTLKPLNTGELFFGEGSRLTVL.